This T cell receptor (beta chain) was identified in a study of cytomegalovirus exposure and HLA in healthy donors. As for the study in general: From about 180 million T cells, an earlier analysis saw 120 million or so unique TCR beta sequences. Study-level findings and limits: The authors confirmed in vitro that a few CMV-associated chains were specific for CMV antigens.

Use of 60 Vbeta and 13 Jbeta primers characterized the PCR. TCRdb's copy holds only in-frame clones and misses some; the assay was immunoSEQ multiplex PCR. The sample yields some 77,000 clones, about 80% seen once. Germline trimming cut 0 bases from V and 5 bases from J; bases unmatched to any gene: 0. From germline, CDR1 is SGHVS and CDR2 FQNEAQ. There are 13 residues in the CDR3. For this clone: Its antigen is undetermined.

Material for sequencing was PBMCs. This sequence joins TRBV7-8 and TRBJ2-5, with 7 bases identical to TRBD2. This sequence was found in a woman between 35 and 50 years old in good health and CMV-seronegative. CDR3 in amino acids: CASSLAGGETQYF. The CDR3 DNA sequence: TGTGCCAGCAGCTTAGCGGGAGGGGAGACCCAGTACTTC.